The rows below give T cell receptor beta chains drawn from one sample of a study of cytomegalovirus exposure and HLA in healthy donors. Sequenced by immunoSEQ multiplex PCR; TCRdb stores in-frame clones only, minus some. Of 190,000 or so clones in the sample, about 80% were seen once. Sequencing was carried out using PBMCs. These receptors all stem from a boy under 18 in good health and CMV-seronegative. Each CDR3 is given with its conserved first and last residue. Each record gives: D gene, clone size, V gene, J gene, CDR3 DNA, CDR3 protein. A D gene is named only where the DNA matches it firmly. A clone size is listed for some rows: how often the clone was seen (once, few, many), or a class if it is expanded.

D: NA
size: few
V: TRBV6-1
J: TRBJ2-7
DNA: TGTGCCAGCAACGTAGCCTACGAGCAGTACTTC
CDR3: CASNVAYEQYF

D: TRBD2
size: once
V: TRBV6-5
J: TRBJ2-7
DNA: TGTGCCAGCAGTCCGAGCGGGAGCTACGAGCAGTACTTC
CDR3: CASSPSGSYEQYF

D: NA
size: NA
V: TRBV6-5
J: TRBJ1-2
DNA: TGTGCCAGCAGTTACTCGACAGGTGGTTTTGGCTACACCTTC
CDR3: CASSYSTGGFGYTF

D: NA
size: NA
V: TRBV11-3
J: TRBJ1-2
DNA: TGTGCCAGCAGCAGTAGACCCTTTGACTGGGCTAACTATGGCTACACCTTC
CDR3: CASSSRPFDWANYGYTF

D: TRBD1
size: once
V: TRBV10-3
J: TRBJ1-2
DNA: TGTGCCATCAGTTACGTTGGACAGGTAGCTAACTATGGCTACACCTTC
CDR3: CAISYVGQVANYGYTF

D: TRBD2
size: few
V: TRBV7-2
J: TRBJ2-1
DNA: TGTGCCAGCAGCTTAGTGACTAGCGGGAGTGAGCAGTTCTTC
CDR3: CASSLVTSGSEQFF

D: NA
size: NA
V: TRBV30
J: TRBJ2-5
DNA: TGTGCCTGGGGACGACAGGTCCAAGAGACCCAGTACTTC
CDR3: CAWGRQVQETQYF

D: TRBD2
size: NA
V: TRBV6-1
J: TRBJ2-5
DNA: TGTGCCAGCAGTCCCCTGCTAGCGGGGTTAGAGACCCAGTACTTC
CDR3: CASSPLLAGLETQYF

D: TRBD1
size: NA
V: TRBV30
J: TRBJ1-2
DNA: TGTGCCTGGACTGAGGGGGACAGGGCCTATGGCTACACCTTC
CDR3: CAWTEGDRAYGYTF

D: NA
size: NA
V: TRBV23-1
J: TRBJ2-1
DNA: TGCGCCAGCAGTCAATCGCCCCCGGAGAGCGCCTACAATGAGCAGTTCTTC
CDR3: CASSQSPPESAYNEQFF

D: TRBD2
size: NA
V: TRBV15
J: TRBJ2-7
DNA: TGTGCCACCAGCAGAGATCTCGGGGGAGGGAACGAGCAGTACTTC
CDR3: CATSRDLGGGNEQYF

D: NA
size: NA
V: TRBV5-8
J: TRBJ1-1
DNA: TGTGCCAGCAGCCGAAAGTGGGGACTTGGTGAAGCTTTCTTT
CDR3: CASSRKWGLGEAFF

D: NA
size: NA
V: TRBV7-9
J: TRBJ2-1
DNA: TGTGCCAGCAACTTTCAATCGGAGTACAATGAGCAGTTCTTC
CDR3: CASNFQSEYNEQFF

D: NA
size: few
V: TRBV9
J: TRBJ1-1
DNA: TGTGCCAGCTTACGGGGGGGTACGGCTTTCTTT
CDR3: CASLRGGTAFF

D: TRBD1
size: NA
V: TRBV25-1
J: TRBJ2-3
DNA: TGTGCCAGCAGTGCTTTAGACAGGGGGAGCGCAGATACGCAGTATTTT
CDR3: CASSALDRGSADTQYF

D: NA
size: NA
V: TRBV13
J: TRBJ2-1
DNA: TGTGCCAGCAGCCAACAGGGGGGGGGCGATGAGCAGTTCTTC
CDR3: CASSQQGGGDEQFF

D: NA
size: NA
V: TRBV15
J: TRBJ2-3
DNA: TGTGCCACCAGCAGAATCACTAGCCGCTTCACAGATACGCAGTATTTT
CDR3: CATSRITSRFTDTQYF

D: NA
size: NA
V: TRBV9
J: TRBJ1-1
DNA: TGTGCCAGCAGCGTAGGCAGCGTTTTTAACACTGAAGCTTTCTTT
CDR3: CASSVGSVFNTEAFF

D: TRBD1
size: NA
V: TRBV11-3
J: TRBJ1-1
DNA: TGTGCCAGCAGCTGGGGACAGTGGAACACTGAAGCTTTCTTT
CDR3: CASSWGQWNTEAFF

D: TRBD1
size: NA
V: TRBV27
J: TRBJ1-5
DNA: TGTGCCAGCAGTTCCTGGACAGGTGGTAATCAGCCCCAGCATTTT
CDR3: CASSSWTGGNQPQHF

D: NA
size: NA
V: TRBV7-8
J: TRBJ1-2
DNA: TGTGCCAGCACCAGCCCCAGGTCAGCCGTGGGTAGCTACACCTTC
CDR3: CASTSPRSAVGSYTF

D: NA
size: NA
V: TRBV11-3
J: TRBJ1-3
DNA: TGTGCCAGCAGCTTAGCCCCGGGGTACTCTGGAAACACCATATATTTT
CDR3: CASSLAPGYSGNTIYF

D: NA
size: NA
V: TRBV4-1
J: TRBJ1-2
DNA: TGCGCCAGCAGCCAAGTCGGGGGAGTCGATGGCTACACCTTC
CDR3: CASSQVGGVDGYTF

D: NA
size: NA
V: TRBV30
J: TRBJ2-2
DNA: TGTGCCTGGAGGGGCGCAACATTCGGGGAGCTGTTTTTT
CDR3: CAWRGATFGELFF

D: NA
size: NA
V: TRBV11-3
J: TRBJ2-7
DNA: TGTGCCAGCAGCTTACCCAACAGGGAGTACGAGCAGTACTTC
CDR3: CASSLPNREYEQYF

D: NA
size: NA
V: TRBV5-4
J: TRBJ2-1
DNA: TGTGCCAGCAGCTTTAACTTCATACGGTCATCCTACAATGAGCAGTTCTTC
CDR3: CASSFNFIRSSYNEQFF

D: NA
size: NA
V: TRBV7-2
J: TRBJ1-4
DNA: TGTGCCAGCAGCTTAGTGTCAGCAACTAATGAAAAACTGTTTTTT
CDR3: CASSLVSATNEKLFF

D: TRBD1
size: once
V: TRBV6-4
J: TRBJ2-3
DNA: TGTGCCAGCAGTGACTCGGGACAGGGGGATGCAGATACGCAGTATTTT
CDR3: CASSDSGQGDADTQYF

D: TRBD1
size: NA
V: TRBV19
J: TRBJ1-5
DNA: TGTGCCAGTACGTTGACAGGGCCGGGAGTTGGCCAGCATTTT
CDR3: CASTLTGPGVGQHF

D: TRBD1
size: NA
V: TRBV30
J: TRBJ1-4
DNA: TGTGCCTGGAGTGGGGACAGAGAGGCGCCGACTATTTTT
CDR3: CAWSGDREAPTIF

D: TRBD2
size: NA
V: TRBV2
J: TRBJ2-2
DNA: TGTGCCAGCATTAAGACTAGCGGGCTAAAGAACACCGGGGAGCTGTTTTTT
CDR3: CASIKTSGLKNTGELFF

D: NA
size: NA
V: TRBV6-1
J: TRBJ2-2
DNA: TGTGCCAGCAGTGACAGGGTGGGAACCGGGGAGCTGTTTTTT
CDR3: CASSDRVGTGELFF

D: TRBD1
size: NA
V: TRBV20-1
J: TRBJ1-2
DNA: TGCAGTGCTGGGACAGGGGGCGGCTACACCTTC
CDR3: CSAGTGGGYTF

D: TRBD1
size: NA
V: TRBV28
J: TRBJ1-1
DNA: TGTGCCAGCAGGCCGGGACAGAGGAACACTGAAGCTTTCTTT
CDR3: CASRPGQRNTEAFF

D: TRBD2
size: NA
V: TRBV7-2
J: TRBJ2-7
DNA: TGTGCCAGCAGCTTCGGTAAAGCGGGAGGGCCCTACGAGCAGTACTTC
CDR3: CASSFGKAGGPYEQYF

D: TRBD1
size: NA
V: TRBV5-1
J: TRBJ1-1
DNA: TGCGCCAGCAGCTTGGCCGGACAGGGAACCGAAGCTTTCTTT
CDR3: CASSLAGQGTEAFF

D: NA
size: few
V: TRBV19
J: TRBJ1-2
DNA: TGTGCCAGTACCCAGCGGACCCGTAACTATGGCTACACCTTC
CDR3: CASTQRTRNYGYTF

D: NA
size: NA
V: TRBV5-8
J: TRBJ1-1
DNA: TGTGCCAGCAGCACGGGGAGGCTTAACACTGAAGCTTTCTTT
CDR3: CASSTGRLNTEAFF

D: NA
size: NA
V: TRBV25-1
J: TRBJ1-1
DNA: TGTGCCAGCCGGGGGACCCGGGGTATGAACACTGAAGCTTTCTTT
CDR3: CASRGTRGMNTEAFF

D: NA
size: few
V: TRBV29-1
J: TRBJ1-2
DNA: TGCAGCGTTGACATGTTCAACTATGGCTACACCTTC
CDR3: CSVDMFNYGYTF

D: TRBD2
size: NA
V: TRBV11-3
J: TRBJ2-7
DNA: TGTGCCAGCAGCTTAACTCTAGCACTAGCGGGAAAAAGTTCCTACGAGCAGTACTTC
CDR3: CASSLTLALAGKSSYEQYF

D: TRBD2
size: NA
V: TRBV19
J: TRBJ2-3
DNA: TGTGCCAGTAGTCCCGGGACTAGCAGAGATACGCAGTATTTT
CDR3: CASSPGTSRDTQYF

D: NA
size: NA
V: TRBV5-4
J: TRBJ1-2
DNA: TGTGCCAGCAGCTTGGGAGGAGGTATATGGGGCTACACCTTC
CDR3: CASSLGGGIWGYTF

D: NA
size: NA
V: TRBV6-1
J: TRBJ2-6
DNA: TGTGCCAGCAGTGGATCCTGGACAGCGTTCTCTGGGGCCAACGTCCTGACTTTC
CDR3: CASSGSWTAFSGANVLTF

D: NA
size: NA
V: TRBV19
J: TRBJ2-7
DNA: TGTGCCAGTTCCCTATCGGGGACTCAAGCCTACGAGCAGTACTTC
CDR3: CASSLSGTQAYEQYF

D: NA
size: NA
V: TRBV30
J: TRBJ2-1
DNA: TGTGCCTGGAGTGTAGTCTCGTCTAGCTCCTACAATGAGCAGTTCTTC
CDR3: CAWSVVSSSSYNEQFF